These T cell receptor beta chains were read from a single sample in a study of blood T cell repertoires in COVID-19. Clones were sequenced by immunoSEQ multiplex PCR, and TCRdb holds only the in-frame ones, with some missing. The sample lists around 230,000 clones, roughly 83% occurring once. Sequencing was done on a sample of peripheral blood. These receptors were taken from an older woman with active or convalescent COVID-19. CDR3s leave out the opening cysteine and the closing phenylalanine or tryptophan.

V gene,J gene,CDR3 protein
TRBV29-1,TRBJ2-5,SVARTGQETQY
TRBV7-9,TRBJ1-2,ASSSDRVWGYT
TRBV27,TRBJ1-6,ASGRDRDNSPLH
TRBV3-1/TRBV3-2,TRBJ1-1,ASSSQVRGNTEAF
TRBV19,TRBJ2-3,ASSDRGGTDTQY
TRBV3-1/TRBV3-2,TRBJ1-2,ASSQGTHYGYT
TRBV6-5,TRBJ1-3,ASSYELYSGNTIY
TRBV4-2,TRBJ1-6,ASSQEQGGSPLH
TRBV14,TRBJ2-7,ASSLSGRAHWEQY
TRBV5-5,TRBJ1-4,ASSQRTETNEKLF
TRBV5-4,TRBJ2-7,ASSSSGNAYEQY
TRBV7-9,TRBJ1-6,ASSLGIDRGLH
TRBV5-1,TRBJ1-4,ASSPLVANEKLF
TRBV9,TRBJ2-1,ASSDYSVGEQF
TRBV19,TRBJ1-4,ASSRDRGEKLF
TRBV25-1,TRBJ2-2,ASSDPGQGATGELF
TRBV18,TRBJ2-5,ASSPREGSWETQY
TRBV4-2,TRBJ2-2,ASSQERGAGTGELF
TRBV7-2,TRBJ1-1,ASIVGGSNTEAF
TRBV5-4,TRBJ2-1,ASSFSGQGYNEQF
TRBV11-2,TRBJ2-3,ASSARLSTDTQY
TRBV11-2,TRBJ1-1,ASSSGLQGTEAF
TRBV2,TRBJ1-5,ASRVTGGGNQPQH
TRBV7-2,TRBJ1-2,ASSLTGEYGYT
TRBV5-1,TRBJ2-7,ASSFGQAITSYEQY
TRBV5-1,TRBJ2-5,ASSFEGLAGDGETQY
TRBV11-2,TRBJ2-7,ASSLGQARSYEQY
TRBV10-3,TRBJ2-3,AIRQGTGTDTQY